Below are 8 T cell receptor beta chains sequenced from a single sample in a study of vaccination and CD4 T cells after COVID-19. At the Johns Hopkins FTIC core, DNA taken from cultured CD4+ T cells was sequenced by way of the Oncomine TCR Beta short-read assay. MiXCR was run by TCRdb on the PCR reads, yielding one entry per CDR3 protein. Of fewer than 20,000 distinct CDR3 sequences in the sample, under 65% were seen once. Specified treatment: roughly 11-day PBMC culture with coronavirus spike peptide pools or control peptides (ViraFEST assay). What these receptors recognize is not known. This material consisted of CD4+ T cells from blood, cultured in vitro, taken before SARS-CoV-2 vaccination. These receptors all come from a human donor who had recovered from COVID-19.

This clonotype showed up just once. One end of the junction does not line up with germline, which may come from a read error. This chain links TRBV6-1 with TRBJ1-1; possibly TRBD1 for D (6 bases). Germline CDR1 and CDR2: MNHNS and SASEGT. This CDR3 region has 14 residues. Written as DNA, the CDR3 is TGTGCCAGCAGACAAACTCACAGGGCCAAGAAAGCTTCCTTT. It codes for CASRQTHRAKKASF.

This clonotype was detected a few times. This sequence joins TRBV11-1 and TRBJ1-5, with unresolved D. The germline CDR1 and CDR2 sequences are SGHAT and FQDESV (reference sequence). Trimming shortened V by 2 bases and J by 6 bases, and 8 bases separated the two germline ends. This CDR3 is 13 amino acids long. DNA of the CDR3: TGTGCCAGCAGCTTACGGGTTGGTCAGCCCCAGCATTTT. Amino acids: CASSLRVGQPQHF.

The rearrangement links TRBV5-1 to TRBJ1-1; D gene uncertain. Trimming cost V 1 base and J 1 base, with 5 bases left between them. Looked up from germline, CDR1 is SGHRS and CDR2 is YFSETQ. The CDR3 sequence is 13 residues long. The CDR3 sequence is CASSLSANTEAFF. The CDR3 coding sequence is TGCGCCAGCAGCTTGTCCGCGAACACTGAAGCTTTCTTT.

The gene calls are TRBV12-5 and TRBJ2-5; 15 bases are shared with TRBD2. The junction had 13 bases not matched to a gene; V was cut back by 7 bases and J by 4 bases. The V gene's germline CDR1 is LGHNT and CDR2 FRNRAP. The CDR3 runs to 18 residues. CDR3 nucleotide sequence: TGTGCTAGTGCCACGGAGGGACTAGCGGGAGGCAGCTCAGAGACCCAGTACTTC. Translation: CASATEGLAGGSSETQYF. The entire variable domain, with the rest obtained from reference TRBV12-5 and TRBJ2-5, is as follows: DARVTQTPRHKVTEMGQEVTMRCQPILGHNTVFWYRQTMMQGLELLAYFRNRAPLDDSGMPKDRFSAEMPDATLATLKIQPSEPRDSAVYFCASATEGLAGGSSETQYFGPGTRLLVL.

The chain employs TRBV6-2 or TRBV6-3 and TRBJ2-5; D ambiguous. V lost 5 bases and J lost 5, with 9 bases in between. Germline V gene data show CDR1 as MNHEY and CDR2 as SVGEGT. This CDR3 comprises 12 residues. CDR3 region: CASSLIFETQYF. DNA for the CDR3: TGTGCCAGCAGTCTAATCTTCGAGACCCAGTACTTC.

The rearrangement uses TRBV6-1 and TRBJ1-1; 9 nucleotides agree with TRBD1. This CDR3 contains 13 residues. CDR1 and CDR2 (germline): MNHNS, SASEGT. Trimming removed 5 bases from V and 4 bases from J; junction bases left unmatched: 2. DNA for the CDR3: TGTGCCAGCAGTACGGACAGGGGCACTGAAGCTTTCTTT. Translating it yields CASSTDRGTEAFF.

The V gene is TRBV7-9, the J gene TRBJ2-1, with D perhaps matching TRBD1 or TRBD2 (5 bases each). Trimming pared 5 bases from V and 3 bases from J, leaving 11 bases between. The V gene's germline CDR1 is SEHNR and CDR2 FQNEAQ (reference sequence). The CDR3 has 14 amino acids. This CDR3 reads CASSLGTVYNEQFF. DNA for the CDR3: TGTGCCAGCAGCCTCGGGACGGTCTACAATGAGCAGTTCTTC.

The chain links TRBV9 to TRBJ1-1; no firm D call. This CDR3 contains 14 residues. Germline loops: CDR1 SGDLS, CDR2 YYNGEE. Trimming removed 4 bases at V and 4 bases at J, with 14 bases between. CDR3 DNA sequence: TGTGCCAGCAGCCCCAGGCTTCGGTTCACTGAAGCTTTCTTT. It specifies CASSPRLRFTEAFF. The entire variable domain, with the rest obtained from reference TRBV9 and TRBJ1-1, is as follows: DSGVTQTPKHLITATGQRVTLRCSPRSGDLSVYWYQQSLDQGLQFLIQYYNGEERAKGNILERFSAQQFPDLHSELNLSSLELGDSALYFCASSPRLRFTEAFFGQGTRLTVV.